This T cell receptor (beta chain) came from a study of blood T cell repertoires in COVID-19. Study summary: The United States, Italy and Spain supplied acute and convalescent COVID-19 samples.

Germline assignment: CDR1 ENHRY and CDR2 SYGVKD. The CDR3 contains 15 residues. Trimming shortened V by 3 bases and J by 3 bases, and 12 bases separated the two germline ends. In the original workflow: Estimates of nucleated cell counts were drawn from the amplification of reference gene primers. TCRdb keeps only in-frame clones here, not all; method: immunoSEQ multiplex PCR. V, J and clone size were drawn from that table, and D and trimming were deduced from the DNA. The sample has 280,000 or so clones; about nine tenths are singletons. The source is a woman aged 55-70 years with acute or convalescent COVID-19. The J gene is TRBJ2-1, the V gene TRBV10-3; perhaps TRBD2 as D (6 bases). Sequencing used peripheral blood. The CDR3 DNA sequence: TGTGCCATCAGTGACAACGGGGGATACTACAATGAGCAGTTCTTC. Translation gives CAISDNGGYYNEQFF.